This T cell receptor beta chain was retrieved from a study of regulatory T cells in long-lasting Graves disease. The authors built TCR beta libraries using iRepertoire HTBI primers and Arm-PCR of CDR3 regions. The authors' processing: Sequenced samples collectively carried under 75 TRBV and 11 to 15 TRBJ segments. TCRdb called the multiplex PCR reads again in MiXCR, with one record for every CDR3 protein. None of the V and J calls come from the authors' own analysis; TCRdb made them. The table lists over 300,000 distinct CDR3 sequences, roughly 21% of them singletons. CDR3 length: 13 residues. V was trimmed by 3 bases and J by 11 bases, leaving 11 bases between them. Germline values: CDR1 MNHNS, CDR2 SASEGT. Stated time point: persistent/refractory GD, antithyroid drugs over 5 years with positive TRAb. Extracted PBMC RNA gave rise to the TCR library. Patients hailed from an endocrinology department in Xi'an, China.

Study observations and caveats: Persistent cases of Graves' showed reduced TCR diversity relative to newly diagnosed patients.

Note on this clonotype: Its antigen remains unidentified.

Source: peripheral blood mononuclear cells (PBMCs), taken when the disease was refractory, from a patient treated with antithyroid drugs. The genes are TRBV6-1 and TRBJ1-6; no clear D gene. The receptor was isolated from a female donor with Graves disease. The CDR3 sequence is CASSEQEETPLHF. For the CDR3, the DNA is TGTGCCAGCAGTGAGCAGGAAGAGACACCCCTCCACTTT.